The sequence of this T cell receptor (beta chain) was determined in a study of T cell responses to AZD1222 COVID-19 vaccine. Overall study results and limits: Clonal diversity may have been underestimated, and the donors were mostly white British, with more females than males. Within unmutated variant regions lay the reported targets of nearly half of spike-specific TCRs. Spike regions recognized by vaccine-associated CD4 TCRs spanned the protein, led by 160-218 and 743-854.

For this clone: The target antigen is unknown.

The table came from immunoSEQ multiplex PCR; TCRdb's copy has only in-frame clones and leaves some out. The table lists around 100,000 clones, 84% of them singletons. The V segment lost 4 bases and the J segment 6 bases; nucleotides outside the gene matches: 10. CDR1 is SGHKS, CDR2 YYEKEE, per germline (reference sequence). The CDR3 is 16 amino acids. This sequence originates from an adult in good health. The sample here was peripheral blood, taken on day 0 of AZD1222 vaccination. J is TRBJ2-5 and V is TRBV5-5, with 12 bases lining up with TRBD2. The DNA of the CDR3 is TGTGCCAGCAGCGCACTCCAGACTAGCGGGAGCAAGACCCAGTACTTC. It is translated as CASSALQTSGSKTQYF. The full variable domain, rest sourced from reference TRBV5-5 and TRBJ2-5, is DAGVTQSPTHLIKTRGQQVTLRCSPISGHKSVSWYQQVLGQGPQFIFQYYEKEERGRGNFPDRFSARQFPNYSSELNVNALLLGDSALYLCASSALQTSGSKTQYFGPGTRLLVL.